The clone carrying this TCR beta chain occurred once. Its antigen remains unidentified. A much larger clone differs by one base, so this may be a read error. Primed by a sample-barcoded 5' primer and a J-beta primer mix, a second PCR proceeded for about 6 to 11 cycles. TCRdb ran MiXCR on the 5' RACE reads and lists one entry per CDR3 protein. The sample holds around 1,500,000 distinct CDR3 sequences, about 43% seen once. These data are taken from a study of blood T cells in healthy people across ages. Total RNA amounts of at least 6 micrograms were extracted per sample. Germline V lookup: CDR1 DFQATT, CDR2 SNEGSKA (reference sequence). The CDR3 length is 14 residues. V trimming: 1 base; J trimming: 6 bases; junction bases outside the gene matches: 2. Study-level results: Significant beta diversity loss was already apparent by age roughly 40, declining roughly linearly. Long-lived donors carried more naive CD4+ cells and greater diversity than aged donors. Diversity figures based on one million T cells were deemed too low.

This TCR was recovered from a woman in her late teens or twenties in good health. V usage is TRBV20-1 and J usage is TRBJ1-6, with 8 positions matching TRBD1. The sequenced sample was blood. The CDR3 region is CSARVGQVNSPLHF. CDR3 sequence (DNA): TGCAGTGCTAGAGTGGGACAGGTTAATTCACCCCTCCACTTT.